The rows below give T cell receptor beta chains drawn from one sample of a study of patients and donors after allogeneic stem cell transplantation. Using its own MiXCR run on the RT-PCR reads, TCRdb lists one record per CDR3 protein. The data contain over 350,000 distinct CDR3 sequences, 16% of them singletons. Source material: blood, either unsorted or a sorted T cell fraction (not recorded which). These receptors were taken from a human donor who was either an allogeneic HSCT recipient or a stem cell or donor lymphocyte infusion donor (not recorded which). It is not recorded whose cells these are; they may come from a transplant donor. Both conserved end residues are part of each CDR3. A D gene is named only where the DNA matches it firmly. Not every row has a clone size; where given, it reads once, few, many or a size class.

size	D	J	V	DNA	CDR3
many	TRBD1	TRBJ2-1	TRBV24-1	TGTGCCACCAGTGATACCCTTCGACAGGGATGGGGTGAGCAGTTCTTC	CATSDTLRQGWGEQFF
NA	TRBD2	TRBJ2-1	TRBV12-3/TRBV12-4	TGTGCCAGCAGTTTCCCTCGGGAGGGCCTCAGGGATGAGCAGTTCTTC	CASSFPREGLRDEQFF
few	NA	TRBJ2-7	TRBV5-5	TGTGCCAGCAGCTTGGGGTGGACGGGGGACGCCAGCTACGAGCAGTACTTC	CASSLGWTGDASYEQYF
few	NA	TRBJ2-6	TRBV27	TGTGCCAGCAGTCCTTTGGGACCTTCTGGGGCCAACGTCCTGACTTTC	CASSPLGPSGANVLTF
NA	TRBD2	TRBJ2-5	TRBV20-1	TGCAGTGCTAGTCAATCTAGCGGTTTACAAGAGACCCAGTACTTC	CSASQSSGLQETQYF
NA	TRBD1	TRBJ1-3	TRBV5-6	TGTGCCAGCAGCTTGGGGACAGGGGTTGGAAACACCATATATTTT	CASSLGTGVGNTIYF
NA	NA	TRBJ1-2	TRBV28	TGTGCCCTTACAGGGAATGGTGGCTACACCTTC	CALTGNGGYTF
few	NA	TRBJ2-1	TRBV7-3	TGTGCCAGCAGCTTAACTAGGGGCAATGAGCAGTTCTTC	CASSLTRGNEQFF
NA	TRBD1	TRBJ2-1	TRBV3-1	TGTGCCAGCAGCGTAGACAGGGGGCACAACAATGAGCAGTTCTTC	CASSVDRGHNNEQFF
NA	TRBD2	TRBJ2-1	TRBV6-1	TGTGCCAGCAGGGAGTCGGGGGGGCGCAATGAGCAGTTCTTC	CASRESGGRNEQFF
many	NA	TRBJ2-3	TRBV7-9	TGTGCCAGCCCCCAGGGGTTGGTGCAGTATTTT	CASPQGLVQYF
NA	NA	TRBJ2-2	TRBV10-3	TGTGCCATCAATCCCAAGACAGGTCGGGGTAACACCGGGGAGCTGTTTTTT	CAINPKTGRGNTGELFF
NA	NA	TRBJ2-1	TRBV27	TGTGCCAGCAGTTTAGAGGGCCGAGAAGGGGGTGAGCAGTTCTTC	CASSLEGREGGEQFF
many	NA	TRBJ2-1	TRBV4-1	TGCGCCAGCACCCCCCAGTGGAGCTACAATGAGCAGTTCTTC	CASTPQWSYNEQFF
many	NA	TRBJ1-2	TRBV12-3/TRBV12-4	TGTGCCAGCAGTTTAACGGCCAACTATGGCTACACCTTC	CASSLTANYGYTF
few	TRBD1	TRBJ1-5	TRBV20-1	TGCAGTGCCCAGATGGACAGGGGGATAGGTAGCAATCAGCCCCAGCATTTT	CSAQMDRGIGSNQPQHF
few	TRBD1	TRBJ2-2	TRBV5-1	TGCGCCAGCAGCTTGCCGCAGGGGGCCGCCGGGGAGCTGTTTTTT	CASSLPQGAAGELFF
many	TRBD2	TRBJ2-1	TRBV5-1	TGCGCCAGCAGCCTCAGGACTAGCGGGACACATGAGCAGTTCTTC	CASSLRTSGTHEQFF
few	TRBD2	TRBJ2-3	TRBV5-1	TGCGCCAGCAAAGTTGCTCGGCGGGGGGCCAGCACAGATACGCAGTATTTT	CASKVARRGASTDTQYF
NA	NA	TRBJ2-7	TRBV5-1	TGCGCCAGCAGCTTGGGGTTGGGGGCGCGGGTCGACGAGCAGTACTTC	CASSLGLGARVDEQYF
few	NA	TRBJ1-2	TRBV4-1	TGCGCCAGCATGGATCCTCGGAACTATGGCTACACCTTC	CASMDPRNYGYTF
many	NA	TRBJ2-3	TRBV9	TGTGCCAGCAGCGTCCCGTATGGAGATACGCAGTATTTT	CASSVPYGDTQYF
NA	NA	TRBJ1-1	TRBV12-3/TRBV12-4	TGTGCCAGCAGTTTAAGCAGCCCTTTCGGTGAAGCTTTCTTT	CASSLSSPFGEAFF
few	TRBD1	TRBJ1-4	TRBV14	TGTGCCAGCAGCCCCCGGGACAGGAATGAAAAACTGTTTTTT	CASSPRDRNEKLFF
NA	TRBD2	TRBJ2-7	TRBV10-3	TGTGCCACCGCGACTAGCGGGGCTTTCAGCTCCTACGAGCAGTACTTC	CATATSGAFSSYEQYF
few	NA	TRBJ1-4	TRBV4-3	TGCGCCAGCAGCCAAGGCAGGGACGAAAAACTGTTTTTT	CASSQGRDEKLFF
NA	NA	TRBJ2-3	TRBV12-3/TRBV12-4	TGTGCCAGCAGTTTTGGATTGCGGGGCGCCACAGATACGCAGTATTTT	CASSFGLRGATDTQYF
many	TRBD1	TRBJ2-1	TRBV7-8	TGTGCCAGCAGCTTATTGGGACAGGGGAATCTTGAGCAGTTCTTC	CASSLLGQGNLEQFF
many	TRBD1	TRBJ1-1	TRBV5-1	TGCGCCAGCAGCTTGTTCCCGGGACAGGGGATGAACACTGAAGCTTTCTTT	CASSLFPGQGMNTEAFF
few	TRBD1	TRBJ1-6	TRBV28	TGTGCCAGCAGCCGAGAAGGGGGCCTGGGATCACCCCTCCACTTT	CASSREGGLGSPLHF
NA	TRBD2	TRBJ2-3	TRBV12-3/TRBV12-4	TGTGCCAGCAGTTTTGGGACTAGCGGGAGAATAGATACGCAGTATTTT	CASSFGTSGRIDTQYF
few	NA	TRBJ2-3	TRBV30	TGTGCCTGGAGTTGGCGGGGAAGATTCCAGTATTTT	CAWSWRGRFQYF
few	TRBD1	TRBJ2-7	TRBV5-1	TGCGCCAGCAGCCGGGACAGGGAGGGCCCCTACGAGCAGTACTTC	CASSRDREGPYEQYF
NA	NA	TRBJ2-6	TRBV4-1	TGCGCCAGCAGCCGCTTACGCGAATCACCTGGGGCCAACGTCCTGACTTTC	CASSRLRESPGANVLTF
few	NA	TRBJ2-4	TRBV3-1	TGTGCCAGCAGCCAATCCAGCCTGGACATTCAGTACTTC	CASSQSSLDIQYF
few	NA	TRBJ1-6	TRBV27	TGTGCCAGCAGCCCCCGACAGATTCGGTATAATTCACCCCTCCACTTT	CASSPRQIRYNSPLHF
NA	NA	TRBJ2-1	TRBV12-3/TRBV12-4	TGTGCCAGCAGCAATACCCTAGAACATTACAATGAGCAGTTCTTC	CASSNTLEHYNEQFF
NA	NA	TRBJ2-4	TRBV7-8	TGTGCCAGCAGCTTCGCCCCCGAGAGAAACATTCAGTACTTC	CASSFAPERNIQYF
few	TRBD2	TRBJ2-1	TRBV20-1	TGCAGTGCTAGTTCCAGCGGGAGCTCCTACAATGAGCAGTTCTTC	CSASSSGSSYNEQFF
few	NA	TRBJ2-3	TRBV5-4	TGTGCCAGCAGCGGGGATTCTGATACGCAGTATTTT	CASSGDSDTQYF
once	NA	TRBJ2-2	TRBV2	TGTGCCAGCAGGGAGCCGCGGGGGAACACCGGGGAGCTGTTTTTT	CASREPRGNTGELFF
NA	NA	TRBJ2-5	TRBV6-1	TGTGCCAGCAGTCAACCGGGGAGGGGGGAGACCCAGTACTTC	CASSQPGRGETQYF
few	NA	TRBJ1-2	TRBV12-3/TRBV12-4	TGTGCCAGCAGTTCCGCAGCTAGGACGGCTCTGGTTGGCTACACCTTC	CASSSAARTALVGYTF
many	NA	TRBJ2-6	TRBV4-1	TGCGCCAGCAGCCCACCCTCTGGGGCCAACGTCCTGACTTTC	CASSPPSGANVLTF
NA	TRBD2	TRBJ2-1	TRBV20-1	TGCAGTGCTAGAGATTACGCGGGAGTGGGGAATGAGCAGTTCTTC	CSARDYAGVGNEQFF
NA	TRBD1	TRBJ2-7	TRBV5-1	TGCGCCAGCAGCCCGGTGACAGGGGCCTCCCACGAGCAGTACTTC	CASSPVTGASHEQYF
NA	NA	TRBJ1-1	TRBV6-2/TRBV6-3	TGTGCCAGCATGGGCATTGCGACTGAAGCTTTCTTT	CASMGIATEAFF
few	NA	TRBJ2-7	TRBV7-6	TGTGCCACCTCAGGAGGGGGAAACTCCTACGAGCAGTACTTC	CATSGGGNSYEQYF
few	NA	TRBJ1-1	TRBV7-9	TGTGCCAGCACCCTGAGGGATCTGGACACTGAAGCTTTCTTT	CASTLRDLDTEAFF
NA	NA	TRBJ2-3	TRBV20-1	TGCAGTGCTAGAGATCAGCAATATCATGGGACAGATACGCAGTATTTT	CSARDQQYHGTDTQYF
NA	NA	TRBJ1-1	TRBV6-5	TGTGCCAGCAGTTATATCAGAGAGAACACTGAAGCTTTCTTT	CASSYIRENTEAFF
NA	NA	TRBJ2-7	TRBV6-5	TGTGCCAGCAGTTATCCAGATGTAAGGGGAACTTACGAGCAGTACTTC	CASSYPDVRGTYEQYF
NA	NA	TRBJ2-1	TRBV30	TGTGCCTGGAGTCGAGGCCAAAATGAGCAGTTCTTC	CAWSRGQNEQFF
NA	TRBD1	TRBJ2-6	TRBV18	TGTGCCAGCTCACCACAAAACAGGGGAACTGGGGCCAACGTCCTGACTTTC	CASSPQNRGTGANVLTF